This TCR beta chain is drawn from a study of naive and memory T cell subsets. Findings and caveats of the study: A clonotype means one alpha or beta sequence, not an alpha/beta pair.

The beta constant-region primer was an equimolar mix of two oligonucleotides covering TRBC1 and TRBC2. The ligated cDNA underwent four PCR rounds using SP2 and nested alpha and beta constant-region primers. A 12-nucleotide UMI and the SP2 primer were added to the cDNA 3' end by oligonucleotide ligation. TCRdb processed the UMI-ligation and nested PCR reads anew with MiXCR; each CDR3 protein has one entry. The sample consists of about 82,000 distinct CDR3 sequences, around 9% of them appearing once. This clonotype appeared a few times. The antigen remains unidentified. The receptor's source is a human donor in good health. Sequences were obtained from naive CD8+ T cells from blood.

CDR3 loop: CSARGLGIYEQYF. CDR3 nucleotide sequence: TGCAGTGCTAGAGGCCTAGGGATCTACGAGCAGTACTTC. This sequence joins TRBV20-1 and TRBJ2-7, with D hard to call. This CDR3 contains 13 residues. V lost 1 base to trimming and J lost 3 bases, with 10 bases between them. The germline CDR1 and CDR2 sequences are DFQATT and SNEGSKA (reference sequence).